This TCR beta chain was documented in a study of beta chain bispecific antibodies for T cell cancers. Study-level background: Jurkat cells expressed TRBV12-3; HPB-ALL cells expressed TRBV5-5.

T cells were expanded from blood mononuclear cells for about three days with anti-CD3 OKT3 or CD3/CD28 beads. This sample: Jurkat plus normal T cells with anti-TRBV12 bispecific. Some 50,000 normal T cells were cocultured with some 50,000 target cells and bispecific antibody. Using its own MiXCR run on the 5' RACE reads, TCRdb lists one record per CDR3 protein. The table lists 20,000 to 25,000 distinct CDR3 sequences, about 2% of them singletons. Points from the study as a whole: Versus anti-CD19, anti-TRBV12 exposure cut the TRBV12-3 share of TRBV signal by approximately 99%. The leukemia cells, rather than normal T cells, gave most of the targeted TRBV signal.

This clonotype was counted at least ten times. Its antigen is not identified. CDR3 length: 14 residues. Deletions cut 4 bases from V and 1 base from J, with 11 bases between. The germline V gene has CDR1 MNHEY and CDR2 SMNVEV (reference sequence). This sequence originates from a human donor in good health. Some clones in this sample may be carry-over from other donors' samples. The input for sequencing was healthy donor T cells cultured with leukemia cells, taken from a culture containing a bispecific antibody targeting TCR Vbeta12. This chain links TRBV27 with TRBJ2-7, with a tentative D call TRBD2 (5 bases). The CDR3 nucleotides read TGTGCCAGCAGTTCCGGACTTTTTTCCTACGAGCAGTACTTC. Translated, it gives CASSSGLFSYEQYF.